One sample yielded the 21 T cell receptor beta chains listed below, sequenced in a study of shared clonotypes between healthy human individuals. Profiling relied on immunoSEQ multiplex PCR, and the TCRdb table lists in-frame clones only, not all of them. This sample has approximately 2.4 million clones, with approximately 95% found just once. The specimen was naive CD4+ T cells sorted from blood. Subset defined: CD45RA+ positively selected. These receptors all stem from a man aged 18 to 29 in good health.

The rearrangement joins TRBV5-4 to TRBJ2-7, with TRBD1 matching 7 bases. With V trimmed by 7 bases and J by 1 base, 5 bases remained unmatched. CDR1 is SGHNT and CDR2 is YYREEE in the germline V gene (reference sequence). The length of the CDR3 is 13 residues. CDR3: CASAPGQSYEQYF. As DNA, the CDR3 is TGTGCCAGCGCCCCGGGACAGTCCTACGAGCAGTACTTC. Variable domain in full (rest from reference TRBV5-4 and TRBJ2-7): ETGVTQSPTHLIKTRGQQVTLRCSSQSGHNTVSWYQQALGQGPQFIFQYYREEENGRGNFPPRFSGLQFPNYSSELNVNALELDDSALYLCASAPGQSYEQYFGPGTRLTVT.

The chain links TRBV10-1 to TRBJ1-2; 8 bases agree with TRBD1. This CDR3 contains 12 residues. V lost 5 bases to trimming and J lost 8 bases; unmatched junction nucleotides: 4. Germline V gene data show CDR1 as WNHNN and CDR2 as SYGVQD (reference sequence). For the CDR3, the DNA is TGCGCCAGCAGTCGGGACAGGATCGGCTACACCTTC. Translated, it gives CASSRDRIGYTF.

The rearrangement links TRBV25-1 to TRBJ1-3; maybe TRBD1 (6 bases). CDR3 length: 14 amino acids. The germline gives CDR1 MGHDK, CDR2 SYGVNS. The V end was cut by 5 bases, the J end by 2 bases, with 10 bases between. In DNA form, the CDR3 reads TGTGCCAGCAGTAGAGGACAGCCTGGAAACACCATATATTTT. Residues: CASSRGQPGNTIYF.

The chain employs TRBV19 and TRBJ2-6, with 11 bases aligning to TRBD1. Trimming at V came to 3 bases and at J to 2 bases, leaving 9 bases not matched to a gene. CDR3 size: 19 residues. Per the germline V gene, CDR1 is LNHDA and CDR2 is SQIVND (reference sequence). The CDR3 DNA sequence: TGTGCCAGTAGTATCCTTGGGACAGGGGGTGGCCCTGGGGCCAACGTCCTGACTTTC. This gives the protein CASSILGTGGGPGANVLTF.

V usage is TRBV18 and J usage is TRBJ2-2, with D possibly matching TRBD1 (6 bases). CDR1 KGHSH and CDR2 LQKENI come from the germline V gene. The CDR3 sequence is 16 residues long. V was shortened by 3 bases and J by 1 base, with 12 bases between the two germline ends. The CDR3 DNA follows: TGTGCCAGCTCACCGGAAAACAGGGTGAACACCGGGGAGCTGTTTTTT. This translates into CASSPENRVNTGELFF. The complete variable domain, with remaining parts taken from reference TRBV18 and TRBJ2-2, reads NAGVMQNPRHLVRRRGQEARLRCSPMKGHSHVYWYRQLPEEGLKFMVYLQKENIIDESGMPKERFSAEFPKEGPSILRIQQVVRGDSAAYFCASSPENRVNTGELFFGEGSRLTVL.

This chain uses TRBV5-5 with TRBJ2-2; D is unclear. This CDR3 is built from 16 residues. Germline V CDR1 and CDR2: SGHKS, YYEKEE (reference sequence). With 0 bases removed from V and 0 bases from J, the gap between germline ends came to 9 bases. CDR3 sequence reads: CASSLEVGSNTGELFF. The CDR3 region has the DNA TGTGCCAGCAGCTTGGAAGTAGGTTCGAACACCGGGGAGCTGTTTTTT. Using reference TRBV5-5 and TRBJ2-2 for the parts outside the CDR3, the full variable domain is DAGVTQSPTHLIKTRGQQVTLRCSPISGHKSVSWYQQVLGQGPQFIFQYYEKEERGRGNFPDRFSARQFPNYSSELNVNALLLGDSALYLCASSLEVGSNTGELFFGEGSRLTVL.

The chain is built from TRBV10-1 and TRBJ2-7; TRBD2 aligns across 11 bases. Germline V CDR1 and CDR2: WNHNN, SYGVQD (reference sequence). The CDR3 has 15 amino acids. V gave up 3 bases and J gave up 5 bases; unmatched junction bases: 6. The DNA for the CDR3 is TGCGCCAGCAGTGACCCTACTAGCGGGGGACACGAGCAGTACTTC. This encodes CASSDPTSGGHEQYF.

This clone came up once. The chain recombines TRBV7-2 with TRBJ2-7, with TRBD2 as a possible D gene (6 bases). Trimming left V 5 bases short and J 5 bases short, with 13 bases between. This CDR3 comprises 13 residues. The germline V gene encodes CDR1 SGHTA and CDR2 FQGNSA. CDR3 residues: CASSPGLSHEQYF. The CDR3 bases are TGTGCCAGCAGCCCGGGACTTAGCCACGAGCAGTACTTC.

Only one count was recorded for this clone. The CDR3 spells CASSPLPRASTSTDTQYF. CDR3 nucleotides: TGCGCCAGCAGCCCCCTCCCTAGGGCCTCCACTAGCACAGATACGCAGTATTTT. The V and J genes are TRBV5-1 and TRBJ2-3; D is undetermined. The CDR3 has 18 residues. CDR1 and CDR2 (germline): SGHRS, YFSETQ. With 4 bases removed from V and 0 bases from J, the gap between germline ends came to 21 bases.

With respect to this clone: Since a much larger clone is just one base distant, this may be a read error. The chain's CDR3 is CASSAGGSTEAFF. For the CDR3, the DNA is TGTGCCAGCAGTGCAGGGGGCAGCACTGAAGCTTTCTTT. The chain has TRBV4-2 and TRBJ1-1, with 8 bases matching TRBD1. From germline, CDR1 is LGHNA and CDR2 YNFKEQ. The trim removed 6 bases at V and 4 bases at J, leaving 4 bases unmatched. This CDR3 is built from 13 residues.

The chain is built from TRBV15 and TRBJ1-5, with D uncertain. V was shortened by 5 bases and J by 3 bases, with 5 bases between the two germline ends. This CDR3 comprises 12 residues. Germline CDR1 LNHNV, CDR2 YYDKDF (reference sequence). The CDR3 DNA sequence: TGTGCCACCAGCGGATACAATCAGCCCCAGCATTTT. This translates into CATSGYNQPQHF.

The CDR3 coding sequence is TGTGCCATCAGTGAGGTGTCAGAGACCCAGTACTTC. Its protein product is CAISEVSETQYF. This rearrangement joins TRBV10-3 to TRBJ2-5; D not certain. This CDR3 is built from 12 residues. Trimming cost V 2 bases and J 4 bases, with 5 bases left between them. In germline, CDR1 is ENHRY, CDR2 SYGVKD.

The rearrangement uses TRBV30 and TRBJ2-7; tentatively, D is TRBD1 or TRBD2 (6 bases each). Trimming cost V 2 bases and J 5 bases, with 10 bases left between them. Germline CDR1 is GTSNPN and CDR2 is SVGIG (reference sequence). The CDR3 loop spans 12 amino acids. The CDR3 bases are TGTGCCTGGAGTACGGGGGCCGACGAGCAGTACTTC. Its translation: CAWSTGADEQYF.

This clone was picked up one time. J is TRBJ1-4 and V is TRBV10-2, with 8 bases identical to TRBD1. The CDR3 loop spans 19 amino acids. Germline lookup yields CDR1 WSHSY and CDR2 SAAADI. With 7 bases clipped from V and 3 bases from J, the junction kept 19 bases outside the gene matches. CDR3: CASTPFRDRLAGSNEKLFF. CDR3 coding DNA: TGCGCCAGCACCCCGTTCCGGGACAGGCTCGCAGGGTCTAATGAAAAACTGTTTTTT.

V gene TRBV30 combines with J gene TRBJ2-1; D ambiguous. CDR3 length: 11 amino acids. Looked up from germline, CDR1 is GTSNPN and CDR2 is SVGIG (reference sequence). Trimming took off 0 bases at V and 9 bases at J, with 6 bases between the two ends. The CDR3 DNA reads as TGTGCCTGGAGTGTATCCTTTGAGCAGTTCTTC. Translation: CAWSVSFEQFF.

This chain connects TRBV9 to TRBJ2-3, with TRBD2 matching over 7 bases. CDR1 is SGDLS and CDR2 is YYNGEE in the germline V gene. This CDR3 has 15 amino acids. Unmatched junction bases numbered 3, after V lost 0 bases and J lost 2 bases. The CDR3 loop reads CASSVAQRDTDTQYF. CDR3 DNA: TGTGCCAGCAGCGTAGCTCAGCGGGACACAGATACGCAGTATTTT.

This clone was found once. The gene calls are TRBV7-6 and TRBJ2-2; the match to TRBD2 covers 13 bases. Germline V gene data show CDR1 as SGHVS and CDR2 as FNYEAQ. This CDR3 comprises 17 residues. V dropped 6 bases and J dropped 4; count of bases not matched to a gene: 8. This CDR3 is CASSSLAGGPITGELFF. In DNA form, the CDR3 reads TGTGCCAGCAGTTCACTAGCGGGAGGGCCAATCACCGGGGAGCTGTTTTTT.

V usage is TRBV7-9 and J usage is TRBJ1-1, with TRBD1 matching over 8 bases. The germline CDR1 and CDR2 sequences are SEHNR and FQNEAQ (reference sequence). This CDR3 region has 14 residues. The trim removed 2 bases at V and 5 bases at J, leaving 4 bases unmatched. CDR3 nucleotide sequence: TGTGCCAGCAGCTTAAGGGACAGGACGACTGAAGCTTTCTTT. Translation gives CASSLRDRTTEAFF.

As regards this clone: A junction boundary mismatches the germline segment, possibly from a read error. V usage is TRBV19 and J usage is TRBJ1-4; TRBD1 matches 7 bases. The CDR3 contains 13 residues. CDR1 LNHDA and CDR2 SQIVND come from the germline V gene (reference sequence). The CDR3 is CASRDRAKEKLFF. The CDR3, as DNA: TGTGCCAGTAGAGACAGGGCTAAAGAAAAACTGTTTTTT.

This clone has just one count. The CDR3 DNA follows: TGTGCCAGCAGCTATGCGGGAGCGCAGACCCAGTACTTC. Amino acid sequence: CASSYAGAQTQYF. This chain connects TRBV7-2 to TRBJ2-5; 7 positions agree with TRBD2. Germline V gene sequence: CDR1 SGHTA, CDR2 FQGNSA. V trimming: 4 bases; J trimming: 6 bases; junction bases outside the gene matches: 5. CDR3 size: 13 residues.

In nucleotides, the CDR3 is TGTGCCAGCAGCTTCCCGGGACTAGCGGGGGGGCAAGAGACCCAGTACTTC. This sequence encodes CASSFPGLAGGQETQYF. The chain has TRBV7-8 and TRBJ2-5; TRBD2 agrees at 16 bases. This CDR3 has 17 amino acids. Trimming at V came to 3 bases and at J to 2 bases, leaving 3 bases not matched to a gene. Germline lookup yields CDR1 SGHVS and CDR2 FQNEAQ. Based on the CDR3 plus reference TRBV7-8 and TRBJ2-5, the full variable domain is GAGVSQSPRYKVAKRGQDVALRCDPISGHVSLFWYQQALGQGPEFLTYFQNEAQLDKSGLPSDRFFAERPEGSVSTLKIQRTQQEDSAVYLCASSFPGLAGGQETQYFGPGTRLLVL.